At least ten counts were recorded for the clone carrying this TCR beta chain. Its antigen is unidentified. The data belong to a study of early T cells in non-severe SARS-CoV-2 infection. Study context: Bulk RNA isolated from unsorted whole blood underwent sequencing; chains were not paired.

Unique molecular identifiers were affixed to single, distinct cDNA molecules. TCRdb re-called the 5' RACE reads with MiXCR, one entry per CDR3 protein. The data show about 80,000 distinct CDR3 sequences, over 9.5% seen once. Germline CDR1 SNHLY, CDR2 FYNNEI. This CDR3 comprises 13 residues. The V and J ends lost 0 bases and 8 bases respectively, with 8 bases between them. Regarding the study as a whole: A preference for anti-spike CD8 responses marked VDJdb matching, which missed private and CD4 specificities.

Input material: whole blood. This TCR derives from an adult who was a healthcare worker with PCR-confirmed SARS-CoV-2 infection or an uninfected control (not recorded which). The rearrangement joins TRBV2 to TRBJ1-3; possible D gene TRBD1, 6 bases. The CDR3 nucleotides read TGTGCCAGCAGTGAAGCCAGGGGTTACACCATATATTTT. It is translated as CASSEARGYTIYF.